Sequencing of this T cell receptor beta chain was carried out in a study of long-term antiretroviral therapy in people with HIV. Whole-study context: The oldest samples precede the 2015 immediate-ART recommendation by about a decade.

CDR3 length equals 14 residues. Trimming took off 7 bases at V and 8 bases at J, with 18 bases between the two ends. Germline CDR1 reads MDHEN; CDR2 reads SYDVKM. The immunoSEQ assay was v3.0, run at survey level. Here immunoSEQ multiplex PCR was the method, and the copy in TCRdb shows in-frame clones only, minus some. The sample has under 45,000 clones; around 94% are singletons. The chain joins TRBV28 to TRBJ1-5; D is perhaps TRBD1 (5 bases). The source of this sequence is a woman aged 45 to 65 with HIV. The sequencing used unsorted PBMCs, collected around 5.4 years after starting antiretroviral therapy. The CDR3 loop reads CASTWGKAGEPQHF. The CDR3 region has the DNA TGTGCCAGCACCTGGGGCAAGGCGGGTGAGCCCCAGCATTTT. The variable domain in full, completed from reference TRBV28 and TRBJ1-5, reads DVKVTQSSRYLVKRTGEKVFLECVQDMDHENMFWYRQDPGLGLRLIYFSYDVKMKEKGDIPEGYSVSREKKERFSLILESASTNQTSMYLCASTWGKAGEPQHFGDGTRLSIL.